Given below is one TCR beta chain in context. Its antigen is undetermined. The CDR3 length is 14 residues. Unmatched junction bases numbered 6, after V lost 4 bases and J lost 4 bases. CDR1 and CDR2 from the germline V gene are MNHEY and SMNVEV (reference sequence). The data derive from a study of cytomegalovirus exposure and HLA in healthy donors. General study findings and limits: According to an earlier analysis, most TCR beta V segments yielded productive rearrangements about 90% or about 30% of the time. Later work showed greater clonal expansion in HLA-associated TCR beta chains than in equally common others.

The primer mix had 60 Vbeta and 13 Jbeta primers. Sequencing was performed with immunoSEQ multiplex PCR; in TCRdb, only in-frame clones are kept and a portion is missing. The sample includes 200,000 or so clones, roughly 77% of them seen just once. The clonotype originates from a male donor in good health and CMV-seropositive. The material sequenced was PBMCs. The V and J genes are TRBV27 and TRBJ1-2; 7 bases fit TRBD1. CDR3 coding DNA: TGTGCCAGCAGTTCGGGACAGACACTCTATGGCTACACCTTC. Its translation: CASSSGQTLYGYTF.